This entry concerns a single TCR beta chain. This record belongs to a study of blood T cell repertoires in COVID-19. Looking at the study overall: The United States, Italy and Spain supplied acute and convalescent COVID-19 samples. T cells, B-cell-depleted T cells, or PBMCs supplied cDNA or gDNA.

Authors' analysis steps: Counts of nucleated cells, estimated from reference gene primer amplification, were obtained. Sequenced by immunoSEQ multiplex PCR; TCRdb stores in-frame clones only, minus some. V and J calls and clone size are those listed in that table; D and trimming were worked out from the DNA. The profile shows 100,000 to 150,000 clones, around 80% of them singletons. Trimming at V came to 5 bases and at J to 4 bases, leaving 12 bases not matched to a gene. The CDR3 contains 16 residues. From germline, CDR1 is LNHDA and CDR2 SQIVND (reference sequence). The rearrangement joins TRBV19 to TRBJ1-2, with TRBD1 identical over 8 bases. The specimen sequenced was peripheral blood. The source of this sequence is a man aged 40-49 years with active or convalescent COVID-19. CDR3 sequence reads: CASSPRVDRATYGYTF. CDR3 nucleotides: TGTGCCAGTAGTCCCCGAGTGGACAGGGCAACCTATGGCTACACCTTC.